This TCR beta chain was sequenced for a study of blood T cells in healthy people across ages. V was cut by 0 bases and J by 5 bases, with 19 bases left in between. Germline loops: CDR1 DFQATT, CDR2 SNEGSKA (reference sequence). The CDR3 sequence is 16 residues long. This clonotype was recorded many times. It was with a sample-barcoded 5' primer and a J-beta primer mix that a second PCR of roughly 6 to 12 cycles was run. TCRdb re-called the 5' RACE reads with MiXCR, one entry per CDR3 protein. In the table there are more than 800,000 distinct CDR3 sequences, 29% of which are singletons. The clonotype comes from a woman of 80 years or more in good health. This sequence joins TRBV20-1 and TRBJ2-5, with D possibly TRBD2 on 6 matching bases. The source material was blood. The CDR3 sequence is CSARDIPGEVVETQYF. Here the CDR3 DNA reads TGCAGTGCTAGAGATATTCCGGGGGAGGTCGTCGAGACCCAGTACTTC.